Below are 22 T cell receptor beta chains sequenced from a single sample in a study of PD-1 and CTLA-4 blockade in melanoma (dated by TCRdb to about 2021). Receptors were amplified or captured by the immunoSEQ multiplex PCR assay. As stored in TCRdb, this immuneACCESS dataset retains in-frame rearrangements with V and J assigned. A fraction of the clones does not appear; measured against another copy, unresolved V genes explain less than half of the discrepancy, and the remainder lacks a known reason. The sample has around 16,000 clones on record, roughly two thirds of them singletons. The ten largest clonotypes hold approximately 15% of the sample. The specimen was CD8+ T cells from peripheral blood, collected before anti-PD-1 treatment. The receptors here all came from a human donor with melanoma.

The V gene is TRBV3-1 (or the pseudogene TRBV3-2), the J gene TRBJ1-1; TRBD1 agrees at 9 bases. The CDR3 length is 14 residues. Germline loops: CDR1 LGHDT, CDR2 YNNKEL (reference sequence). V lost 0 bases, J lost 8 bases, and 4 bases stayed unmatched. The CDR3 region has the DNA TGTGCCAGCAGCCAAGATTTCGGGACAGGGGAAGCTTTCTTT. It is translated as CASSQDFGTGEAFF.

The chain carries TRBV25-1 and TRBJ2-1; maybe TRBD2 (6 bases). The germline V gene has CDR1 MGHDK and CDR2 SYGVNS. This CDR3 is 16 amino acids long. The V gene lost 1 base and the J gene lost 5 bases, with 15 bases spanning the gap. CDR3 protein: CASSEWDSWEDNEQFF. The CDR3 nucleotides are TGTGCCAGCAGTGAATGGGACTCTTGGGAGGACAATGAGCAGTTCTTC.

The CDR3 is CASSSDGFNQPQHF. The CDR3 region has the DNA TGCGCCAGCAGCTCGGACGGTTTCAATCAGCCCCAGCATTTT. The gene calls are TRBV5-1 and TRBJ1-5; D not certain. V lost 3 bases and J lost 3, with 10 bases in between. This CDR3 is 14 amino acids long. The germline CDR1 and CDR2 sequences are SGHRS and YFSETQ.

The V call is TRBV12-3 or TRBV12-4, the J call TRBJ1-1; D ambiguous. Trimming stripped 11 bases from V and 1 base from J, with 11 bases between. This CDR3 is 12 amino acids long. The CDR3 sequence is CAVWAGNTEAFF. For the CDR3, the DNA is TGTGCCGTATGGGCGGGGAACACTGAAGCTTTCTTT.

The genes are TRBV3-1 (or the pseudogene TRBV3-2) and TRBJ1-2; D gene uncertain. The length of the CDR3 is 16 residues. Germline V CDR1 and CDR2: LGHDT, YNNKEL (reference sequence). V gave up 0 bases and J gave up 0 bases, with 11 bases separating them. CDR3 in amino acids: CASSQDSVEPNYGYTF. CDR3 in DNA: TGTGCCAGCAGCCAAGACTCGGTTGAACCTAACTATGGCTACACCTTC.

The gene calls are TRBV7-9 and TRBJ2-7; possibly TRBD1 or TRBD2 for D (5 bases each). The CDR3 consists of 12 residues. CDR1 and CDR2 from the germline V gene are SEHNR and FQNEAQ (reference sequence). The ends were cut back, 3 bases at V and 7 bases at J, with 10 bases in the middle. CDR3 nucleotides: TGTGCCAGCAGCTTGGGGACGTGGGAGCAGTACTTC. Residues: CASSLGTWEQYF. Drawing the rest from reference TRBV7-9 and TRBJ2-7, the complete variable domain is DTGVSQNPRHKITKRGQNVTFRCDPISEHNRLYWYRQTLGQGPEFLTYFQNEAQLEKSRLLSDRFSAERPKGSFSTLEIQRTEQGDSAMYLCASSLGTWEQYFGPGTRLTVT.

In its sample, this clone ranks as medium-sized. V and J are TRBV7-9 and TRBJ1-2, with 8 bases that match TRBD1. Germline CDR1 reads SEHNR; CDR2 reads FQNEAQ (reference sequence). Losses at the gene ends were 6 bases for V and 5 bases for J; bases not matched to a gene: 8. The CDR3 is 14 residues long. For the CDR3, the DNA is TGTGCCAGCAGTCCCGAAGGGACAGGTTATGGCTACACCTTC. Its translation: CASSPEGTGYGYTF.

The CDR3 loop reads CASSPRQNTEAFF. The CDR3 region has the DNA TGTGCCAGCAGCCCCCGACAGAACACTGAAGCTTTCTTT. V gene TRBV9 combines with J gene TRBJ1-1; D remains unclear. Trimming shortened V by 4 bases and J by 1 base, and 8 bases separated the two germline ends. The length of the CDR3 is 13 residues. From germline, CDR1 is SGDLS and CDR2 YYNGEE.

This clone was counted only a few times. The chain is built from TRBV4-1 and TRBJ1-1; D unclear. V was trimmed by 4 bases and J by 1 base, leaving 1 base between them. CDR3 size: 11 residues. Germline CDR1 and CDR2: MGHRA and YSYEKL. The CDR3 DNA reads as TGCGCCAGCAGCCGGAACACTGAAGCTTTCTTT. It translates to CASSRNTEAFF.

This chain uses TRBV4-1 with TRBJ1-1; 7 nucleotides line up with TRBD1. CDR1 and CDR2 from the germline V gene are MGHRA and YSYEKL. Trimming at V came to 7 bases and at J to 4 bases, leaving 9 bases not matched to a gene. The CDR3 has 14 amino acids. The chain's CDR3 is CASTPDREFTEAFF. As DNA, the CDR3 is TGCGCCAGCACTCCCGACAGGGAATTCACTGAAGCTTTCTTT.

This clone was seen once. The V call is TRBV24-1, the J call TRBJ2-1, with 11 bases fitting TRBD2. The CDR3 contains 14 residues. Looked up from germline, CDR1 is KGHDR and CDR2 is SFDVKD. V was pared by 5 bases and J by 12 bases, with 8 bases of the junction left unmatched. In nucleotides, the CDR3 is TGTGCCACCAGTGGAATAGCGGGAGGGTTTGTGCAGTTCTTC. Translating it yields CATSGIAGGFVQFF.

This CDR3 is CASEGYGYTF. CDR3 nucleotides: TGTGCCAGTGAGGGGTATGGCTACACCTTC. This chain links TRBV19 with TRBJ1-2, with D perhaps matching TRBD1 (5 bases). The CDR3 has 10 amino acids. CDR1 and CDR2 (germline): LNHDA, SQIVND (reference sequence). V gave up 8 bases and J gave up 5 bases, with 6 bases separating them.

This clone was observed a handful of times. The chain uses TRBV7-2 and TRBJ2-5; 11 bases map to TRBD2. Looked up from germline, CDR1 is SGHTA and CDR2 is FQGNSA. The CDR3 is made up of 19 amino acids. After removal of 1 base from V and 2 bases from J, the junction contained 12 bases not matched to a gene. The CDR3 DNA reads TGTGCCAGCAGCTTAGAAGGCTCGTTAGCTAGCGGGGGGCAAGAGACCCAGTACTTC. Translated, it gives CASSLEGSLASGGQETQYF.

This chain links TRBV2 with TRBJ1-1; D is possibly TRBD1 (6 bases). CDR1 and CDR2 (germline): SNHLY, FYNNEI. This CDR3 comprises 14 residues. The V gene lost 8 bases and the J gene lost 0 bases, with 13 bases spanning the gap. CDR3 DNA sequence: TGTGCCAGCGGGGGGGCCACTATGAACACTGAAGCTTTCTTT. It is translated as CASGGATMNTEAFF.

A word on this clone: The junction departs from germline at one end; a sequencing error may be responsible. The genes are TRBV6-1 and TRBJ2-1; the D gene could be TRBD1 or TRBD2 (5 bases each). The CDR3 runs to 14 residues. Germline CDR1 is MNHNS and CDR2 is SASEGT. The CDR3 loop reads CASREVGALLQQFF. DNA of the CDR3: TGTGCCAGCAGAGAAGTCGGGGCCCTTCTGCAGCAGTTCTTC.

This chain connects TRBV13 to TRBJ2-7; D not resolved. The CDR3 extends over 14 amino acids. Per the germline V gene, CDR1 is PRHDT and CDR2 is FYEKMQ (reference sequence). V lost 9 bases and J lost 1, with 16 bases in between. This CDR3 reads CASSLGPLSYEQYF. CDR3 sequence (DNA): TGTGCCAGTTCCCTCGGACCTCTATCCTACGAGCAGTACTTC.

CDR3 protein: CASSQGLAGVSSYNEQFF. CDR3 sequence (DNA): TGCGCCAGCAGCCAAGGACTAGCGGGAGTTAGCTCCTACAATGAGCAGTTCTTC. The V and J genes are TRBV4-1 and TRBJ2-1; TRBD2 matches 12 bases. With 1 base clipped from V and 0 bases from J, the junction kept 4 bases outside the gene matches. The CDR3 length is 18 residues. Germline CDR1 reads MGHRA; CDR2 reads YSYEKL.

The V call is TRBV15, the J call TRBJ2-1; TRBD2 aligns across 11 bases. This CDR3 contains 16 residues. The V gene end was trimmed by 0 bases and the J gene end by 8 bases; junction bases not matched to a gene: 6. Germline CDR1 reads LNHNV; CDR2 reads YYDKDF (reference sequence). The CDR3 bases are TGTGCCACCAGCAGAGAGGTAGCGGGGGGGAGGGATGAGCAGTTCTTC. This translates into CATSREVAGGRDEQFF.

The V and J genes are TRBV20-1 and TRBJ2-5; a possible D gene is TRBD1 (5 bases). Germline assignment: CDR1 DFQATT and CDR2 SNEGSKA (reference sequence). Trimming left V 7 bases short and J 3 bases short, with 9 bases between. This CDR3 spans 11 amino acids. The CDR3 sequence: CSVEGEETQYF. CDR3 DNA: TGCAGTGTGGAAGGGGAAGAGACCCAGTACTTC.

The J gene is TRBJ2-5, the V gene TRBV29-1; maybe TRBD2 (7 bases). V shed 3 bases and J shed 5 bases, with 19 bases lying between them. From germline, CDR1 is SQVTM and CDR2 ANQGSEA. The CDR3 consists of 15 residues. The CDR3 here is CSVDARGGYKETQYF. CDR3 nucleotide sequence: TGCAGCGTTGACGCGCGCGGGGGCTACAAGGAGACCCAGTACTTC.

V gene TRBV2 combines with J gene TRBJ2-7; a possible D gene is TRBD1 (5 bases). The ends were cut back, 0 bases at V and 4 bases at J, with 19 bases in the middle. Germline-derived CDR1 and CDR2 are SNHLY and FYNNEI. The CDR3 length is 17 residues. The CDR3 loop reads CASSEAGQGWVAYEQYF. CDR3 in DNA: TGTGCCAGCAGTGAAGCCGGGCAGGGCTGGGTCGCATACGAGCAGTACTTC.

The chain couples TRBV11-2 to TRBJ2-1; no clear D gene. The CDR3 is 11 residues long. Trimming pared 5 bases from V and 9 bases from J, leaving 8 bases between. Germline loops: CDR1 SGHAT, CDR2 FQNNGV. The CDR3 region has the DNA TGTGCCAGCAGCCTTCACGCTGAGCAGTTCTTC. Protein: CASSLHAEQFF.